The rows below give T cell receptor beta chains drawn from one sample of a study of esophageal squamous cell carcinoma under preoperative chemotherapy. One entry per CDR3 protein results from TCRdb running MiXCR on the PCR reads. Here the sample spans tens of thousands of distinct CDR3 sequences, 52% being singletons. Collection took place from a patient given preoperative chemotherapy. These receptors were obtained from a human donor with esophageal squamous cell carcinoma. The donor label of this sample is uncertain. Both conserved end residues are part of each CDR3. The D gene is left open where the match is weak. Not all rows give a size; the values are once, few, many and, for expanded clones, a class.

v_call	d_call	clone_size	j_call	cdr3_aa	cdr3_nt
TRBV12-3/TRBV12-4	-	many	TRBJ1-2	CASSLGGNYGYTF	TGTGCCAGCAGTTTAGGGGGGAACTATGGCTACACCTTC
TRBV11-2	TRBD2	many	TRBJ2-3	CASSLLRGGPNTQYF	TGTGCCAGCAGCTTACTCCGGGGGGGTCCGAATACGCAGTATTTT
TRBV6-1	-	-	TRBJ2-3	CARGNGAGAPDTQYF	TGTGCCAGGGGGAACGGGGCGGGGGCCCCCGATACCCAGTATTTC
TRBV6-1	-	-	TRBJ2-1	CASTNSLFGRSYNEQFF	TGTGCCAGCACCAACAGCCTATTCGGGCGCTCCTACAATGAGCAGTTCTTC
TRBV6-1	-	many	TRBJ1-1	CASLNTEAFF	TGTGCCAGCTTGAACACTGAAGCTTTCTTT
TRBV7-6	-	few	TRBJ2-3	CAGSSGGDTDTQYF	TGTGCCGGCAGCTCGGGCGGTGACACAGATACGCAGTATTTC
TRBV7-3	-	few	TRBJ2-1	CASSLEGNEQFF	TGTGCCAGCAGCTTAGAAGGCAATGAGCAGTTCTTC
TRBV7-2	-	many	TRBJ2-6	CASSFWGAGANVLTF	TGTGCCAGCAGCTTTTGGGGGGCTGGGGCCAACGTCCTGACTTTC
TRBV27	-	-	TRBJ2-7	CATPWDEYEQYF	TGTGCCACCCCGTGGGACGAATACGAGCAGTACTTC
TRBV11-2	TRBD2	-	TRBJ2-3	CASSAGGGGCSTDTQYF	TGTGCCAGCAGCGCGGGAGGCGGGGGCTGTAGCACAGATACGCAGTATTTT
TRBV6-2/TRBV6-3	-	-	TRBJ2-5	CASAGIRGGDQETQYF	TGTGCCAGCGCGGGGATCAGGGGGGGGGACCAAGAGACCCAGTACTTC
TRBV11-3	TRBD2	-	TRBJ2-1	CASSPSGRPYNEQFF	TGTGCCAGCAGCCCCAGCGGGAGGCCCTACAATGAGCAGTTCTTC
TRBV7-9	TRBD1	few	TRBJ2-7	CASSPGTGGREQYF	TGTGCCAGCAGCCCGGGGACAGGTGGGCGCGAGCAGTACTTC
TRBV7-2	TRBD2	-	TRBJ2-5	CASSSGRGAPRDVQTF	TGTGCCAGCAGCTCTGGGCGGGGGGCCCCTCGGGACGTCCAGACCTTC
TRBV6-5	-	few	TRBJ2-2	CASSSSRNTGELFF	TGTGCCAGCAGTTCTAGTCGAAACACCGGGGAGCTGTTTTTT
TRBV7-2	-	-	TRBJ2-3	CASSLDTSGPETQYF	TGTGCCAGCAGTCTAGACACCTCTGGCCCAGAGACGCAGTATTTT
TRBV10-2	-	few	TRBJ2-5	CASKRDLGSTQYF	TGCGCCAGCAAAAGGGACCTGGGGAGTACCCAGTACTTC
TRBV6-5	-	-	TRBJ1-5	CASSYSGLQPQHF	TGTGCCAGCAGTTACTCAGGGCTTCAGCCCCAGCATTTT
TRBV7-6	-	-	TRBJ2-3	CASRALGAKNTQYF	TGTGCCAGCAGGGCGCTGGGAGCCAAAAACACGCAGTATTTT
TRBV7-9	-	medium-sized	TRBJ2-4	CASSFSQGVDIQYF	TGTGCCAGCAGCTTTTCCCAAGGAGTAGACATTCAGTACTTC
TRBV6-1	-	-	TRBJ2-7	CASEGTRNTYEQYF	TGTGCCAGCGAGGGGACGCGGAATACCTACGAGCAGTACTTC
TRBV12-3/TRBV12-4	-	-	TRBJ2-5	CASGATSGGAPDTQYF	TGTGCCAGCGGGGCTACCAGCGGCGGGGCCCCAGATACCCAGTATTTC
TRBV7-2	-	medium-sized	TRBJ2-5	CASSLFSSEETQYF	TGTGCCAGCAGCTTATTTTCTAGCGAGGAGACCCAGTACTTC
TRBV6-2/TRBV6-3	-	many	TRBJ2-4	CASRFGSLAKNIQYF	TGTGCCAGCAGGTTCGGCAGTCTAGCCAAAAACATTCAGTACTTC
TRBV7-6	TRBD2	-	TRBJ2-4	CASTWGGVKDTQYF	TGTGCCAGCACGTGGGGGGGAGTCAAAGACACGCAGTACTTT
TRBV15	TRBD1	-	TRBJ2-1	CATSMTGQNEQFF	TGTGCCACCAGCATGACAGGGCAAAATGAGCAGTTCTTC
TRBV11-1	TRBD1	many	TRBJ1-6	CASSVQGTGNSPLHF	TGTGCCAGCAGCGTCCAGGGGACAGGGAATTCACCCCTCCACTTT
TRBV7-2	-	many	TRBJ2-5	CASSSTTHQETQYF	TGTGCCAGCAGCTCGACTACACACCAAGAGACCCAGTACTTC
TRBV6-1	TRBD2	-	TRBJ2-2	CASSDSGGVTGELFF	TGTGCCAGCAGTGACAGCGGGGGAGTCACCGGGGAGCTGTTTTTT
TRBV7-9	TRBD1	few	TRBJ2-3	CASSLTGNTDTQYF	TGTGCCAGCAGCTTGACAGGGAACACAGATACGCAGTATTTT
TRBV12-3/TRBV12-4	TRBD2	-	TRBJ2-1	CASSLLFAGGPDNEQFF	TGTGCCAGCAGTTTACTTTTTGCGGGAGGGCCCGACAATGAGCAGTTCTTC
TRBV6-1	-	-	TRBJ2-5	CARSHWVRGQDTQYF	TGTGCCAGGAGCCATTGGGTTCGGGGCCAAGATACGCAGTACTTT
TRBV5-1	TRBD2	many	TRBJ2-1	CASSYTSGARNEQFF	TGCGCCAGCAGCTACACTAGCGGGGCCAGGAATGAGCAGTTCTTC
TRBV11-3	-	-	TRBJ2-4	CASSFEAGTWAVNTQYF	TGTGCCAGCAGCTTCGAAGCCGGGACGTGGGCTGTAAATACGCAGTACTTC
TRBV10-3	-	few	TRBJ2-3	CAISDPDSSSADTQYF	TGTGCCATCAGTGATCCGGACTCGAGCAGTGCAGATACGCAGTATTTT
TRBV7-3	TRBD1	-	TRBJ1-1	CASSLMGQGTEAFF	TGTGCCAGCAGCTTAATGGGACAGGGCACTGAAGCTTTCTTT
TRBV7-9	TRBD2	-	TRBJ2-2	CASSHSGGADYTGTLYF	TGTGCCAGCAGTCATAGCGGGGGGGCCGATTACACCGGGACGCTGTATTTT
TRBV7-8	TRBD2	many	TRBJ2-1	CASKGRTSGGYNEQFF	TGTGCCAGCAAAGGAAGGACTAGCGGGGGCTACAATGAGCAGTTCTTC
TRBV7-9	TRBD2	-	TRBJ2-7	CASSDLEREGSYEQYF	TGTGCCAGCAGCGACCTTGAGCGGGAGGGCTCCTACGAGCAGTACTTC
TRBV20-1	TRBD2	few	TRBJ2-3	CSARGELAALETLYPPQDTQYF	TGCAGTGCTAGAGGGGAGCTAGCGGCCTTGGAGACACTTTATCCCCCACAGGATACGCAGTATTTT
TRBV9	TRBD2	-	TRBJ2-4	CASSVDPNERGRDIQYF	TGTGCCAGCAGCGTAGACCCGAACGAGCGGGGGAGGGACATTCAGTACTTC
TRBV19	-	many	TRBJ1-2	CASSMSGLLNYGYTF	TGTGCCAGTAGTATGTCAGGGCTCTTAAACTATGGCTACACCTTC
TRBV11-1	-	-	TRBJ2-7	CASSLANTYEQYF	TGTGCCAGCAGCTTAGCAAATACATACGAGCAGTACTTC
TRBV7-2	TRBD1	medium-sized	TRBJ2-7	CASSLRDRVLDEQYF	TGTGCCAGCAGCTTACGGGACAGGGTTTTGGACGAGCAGTACTTC
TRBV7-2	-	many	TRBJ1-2	CASSQGSHYGYTF	TGTGCCAGCAGCCAGGGTAGTCACTATGGCTACACCTTC
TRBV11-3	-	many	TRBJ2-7	CASSLGDYEQYF	TGTGCCAGCAGCTTGGGCGACTACGAGCAGTACTTC